These 14 T cell receptor beta chains were sequenced from one sample in a study of CD8 T cells in Susac syndrome. An input of about 0.5 to 1 ug of RNA was subjected to reverse transcription using random hexamers. TCRdb recomputed calls from the immunoSEQ multiplex PCR reads with MiXCR, one row per CDR3 protein. The sample yields a few hundred thousand distinct CDR3 sequences, 75% to 90% seen once. The material sequenced was CD8+ T cells from PBMCs. Source of these receptors: a human donor with multiple sclerosis.

The chain couples TRBV4-1 to TRBJ2-1; D is ambiguous. This CDR3 contains 12 residues. CDR1 is MGHRA and CDR2 is YSYEKL in the germline V gene. V lost 5 bases to trimming and J lost 6 bases, with 8 bases between them. CDR3 nucleotide sequence: TGCGCCAGCAGCGACGAGGCCAATGAGCAGTTCTTC. This gives the protein CASSDEANEQFF.

The chain uses TRBV4-1 and TRBJ1-5; no definite D call. Germline V lookup: CDR1 MGHRA, CDR2 YSYEKL. The length of the CDR3 is 14 residues. V lost 0 bases and J 0 bases, leaving 3 bases between the germline ends. CDR3 in DNA: TGCGCCAGCAGCCAAGACGGTAGCAATCAGCCCCAGCATTTT. Its protein product is CASSQDGSNQPQHF.

The chain employs TRBV10-3 and TRBJ1-1, with TRBD1 as a possible D gene (5 bases). V was pared by 8 bases and J by 5 bases, with 21 bases between. CDR1 and CDR2 (germline): ENHRY, SYGVKD. CDR3 length equals 15 residues. CDR3 DNA: TGTGCCATCCTTAGTCCCGACCTTGGGGGAACTGAAGCTTTCTTT. Protein: CAILSPDLGGTEAFF.

The chain joins TRBV6-4 to TRBJ2-4; D not certain. CDR3 size: 15 residues. V lost 4 bases and J 1 base, leaving 11 bases between the germline ends. Germline V gene data show CDR1 as MRHNA and CDR2 as SNTAGT. DNA for the CDR3: TGTGCCAGCAGTGTGTGGCGGCATGCCAAAAACATTCAGTACTTC. Translation gives CASSVWRHAKNIQYF.

This clonotype was picked up a small number of times. This rearrangement joins TRBV29-1 to TRBJ2-5; D is unresolved. CDR1 is SQVTM, CDR2 ANQGSEA, per germline. The CDR3 contains 10 residues. V shed 6 bases and J shed 5 bases, with 7 bases lying between them. The chain's CDR3 is CSVLLETQYF. The CDR3 coding sequence is TGCAGCGTCCTCTTGGAGACCCAGTACTTC.

The rearrangement joins TRBV4-1 to TRBJ1-2; TRBD1 is a possible D gene (5 bases). Trimming removed 0 bases at V and 0 bases at J, with 17 bases between. The germline CDR1 and CDR2 sequences are MGHRA and YSYEKL. This CDR3 contains 18 residues. In nucleotides, the CDR3 is TGCGCCAGCAGCCAAGATCCTGCTAGGGGAAAATCTAACTATGGCTACACCTTC. Protein product: CASSQDPARGKSNYGYTF.

This chain connects TRBV4-1 to TRBJ1-5; the match to TRBD1 covers 7 bases. The germline CDR1 and CDR2 sequences are MGHRA and YSYEKL. Trimming removed 4 bases from V and 7 bases from J; junction bases left unmatched: 4. The CDR3 consists of 13 residues. The CDR3 nucleotides are TGCGCCAGCAGCCTTGGACAGGAGCAGCCCCAGCATTTT. The encoded protein is CASSLGQEQPQHF.

V gene TRBV20-1 combines with J gene TRBJ2-5; 9 nucleotides match TRBD1. The CDR3 is 14 amino acids. CDR1 and CDR2 from the germline V gene are DFQATT and SNEGSKA (reference sequence). The V and J ends lost 6 bases and 1 base, in that order; junction bases with no gene match: 6. CDR3 nucleotides: TGCAGTGCGGGGACAGGGCTTGGCCAAGAGACCCAGTACTTC. It specifies CSAGTGLGQETQYF.

The gene calls are TRBV27 and TRBJ1-2, with 12 bases lining up with TRBD1. The CDR3 runs 18 residues. Germline V gene sequence: CDR1 MNHEY, CDR2 SMNVEV (reference sequence). Trimming took 1 base from V and 7 from J; bases not matched to a gene: 13. CDR3 residues: CASSLYPGGGTGGFGYTF. The CDR3 nucleotides are TGTGCCAGCAGTTTATACCCCGGGGGTGGGACAGGGGGCTTTGGCTACACCTTC.

The V call is TRBV7-2, the J call TRBJ2-3; D is undetermined. Per the germline V gene, CDR1 is SGHTA and CDR2 is FQGNSA. V was shortened by 6 bases and J by 11 bases, with 21 bases between the two germline ends. The CDR3 contains 14 residues. The CDR3 DNA reads as TGTGCCAGCAGTGACGTATTTCTAACCGATTTGCAGTATTTT. This translates into CASSDVFLTDLQYF. Combining the CDR3 with reference TRBV7-2 and TRBJ2-3 gives the whole variable domain GAGVSQSPSNKVTEKGKDVELRCDPISGHTALYWYRQSLGQGLEFLIYFQGNSAPDKSGLPSDRFSAERTGGSVSTLTIQRTQQEDSAVYLCASSDVFLTDLQYFGPGTRLTVL.

In its sample, this clonotype was seen a few times. The rearrangement joins TRBV7-9 to TRBJ1-1; tentatively, D is TRBD1 (5 bases). Germline V gene data show CDR1 as SEHNR and CDR2 as FQNEAQ (reference sequence). CDR3 size: 12 residues. The ends were cut back, 8 bases at V and 3 bases at J, with 10 bases in the middle. The CDR3 here is CASGGGDTEAFF. The DNA for the CDR3 is TGTGCCAGCGGGGGAGGCGACACTGAAGCTTTCTTT.

CDR3 sequence: CASSLHDAEAFF. The CDR3 nucleotides read TGTGCCAGCAGCTTACATGACGCTGAAGCTTTCTTT. The chain uses TRBV7-9 and TRBJ1-1; D uncertain. The CDR3 extends over 12 amino acids. V lost 2 bases and J lost 6, with 7 bases in between. Germline CDR1 reads SEHNR; CDR2 reads FQNEAQ (reference sequence).

J is TRBJ2-7 and V is TRBV7-2, with TRBD1 matching 8 bases. The germline CDR1 and CDR2 sequences are SGHTA and FQGNSA. Trimming took 4 bases from V and 3 from J; bases not matched to a gene: 5. CDR3 length equals 14 residues. The CDR3 nucleotides read TGTGCCAGCAGCTCCCCGGGACAGGTCTACGAGCAGTACTTC. Its protein product is CASSSPGQVYEQYF.

The V and J genes are TRBV4-1 and TRBJ1-5; D is unresolved. This CDR3 has 15 amino acids. Trimming pared 5 bases from V and 0 bases from J, leaving 11 bases between. Germline V gives CDR1 MGHRA, CDR2 YSYEKL. CDR3 DNA sequence: TGCGCCAGCAGCATGGTGGCTAATAGCAATCAGCCCCAGCATTTT. Translating it yields CASSMVANSNQPQHF.